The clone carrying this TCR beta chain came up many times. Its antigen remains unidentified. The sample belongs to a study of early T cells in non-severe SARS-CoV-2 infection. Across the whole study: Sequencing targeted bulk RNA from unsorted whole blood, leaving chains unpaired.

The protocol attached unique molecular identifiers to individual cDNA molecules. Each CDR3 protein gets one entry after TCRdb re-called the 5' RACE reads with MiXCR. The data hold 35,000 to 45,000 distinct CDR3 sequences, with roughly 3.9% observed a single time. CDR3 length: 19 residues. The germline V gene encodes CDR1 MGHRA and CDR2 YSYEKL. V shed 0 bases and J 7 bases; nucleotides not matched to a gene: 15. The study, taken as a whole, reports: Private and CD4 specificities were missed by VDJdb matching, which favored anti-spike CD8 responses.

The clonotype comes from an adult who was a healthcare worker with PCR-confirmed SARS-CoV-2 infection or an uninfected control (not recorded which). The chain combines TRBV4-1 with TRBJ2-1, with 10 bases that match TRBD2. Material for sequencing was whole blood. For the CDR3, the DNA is TGCGCCAGCAGCCAAGATGGCTGGGCTAGCGGGAGTCGGGAGAATGAGCAGTTCTTC. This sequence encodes CASSQDGWASGSRENEQFF.